The 30 T cell receptor beta chains presented below share a single source sample, sequenced in a study of T-cell memory formation after mild COVID-19. TCRdb fed the 5' RACE reads into MiXCR, producing one record per CDR3 protein. The sample holds about 560,000 distinct CDR3 sequences, approximately 15% seen once. The material sequenced was PBMCs or a T cell subset sorted from them (not recorded which). All receptors derive from an adult woman who had mild COVID-19 (a few samples of this study predate the infection). Cell type and time point are not known.

This clonotype was recorded only once. V usage is TRBV5-1 and J usage is TRBJ2-7, with D perhaps TRBD1 (5 bases). The length of the CDR3 is 14 residues. Germline CDR1 and CDR2: SGHRS and YFSETQ. V lost 5 bases to trimming and J lost 2 bases, with 14 bases between them. This chain's CDR3 is CASRADSQTYEQYF. The CDR3 nucleotides read TGCGCCAGCAGGGCAGACAGCCAAACCTACGAGCAGTACTTC.

The rearrangement joins TRBV19 to TRBJ2-7; TRBD2 aligns across 13 bases. Trimming took 4 bases from V and 4 from J; bases not matched to a gene: 7. Germline V gene sequence: CDR1 LNHDA, CDR2 SQIVND (reference sequence). The CDR3 has 16 residues. This CDR3 is CASSTRTSGRIYEQYF. The CDR3 coding sequence is TGTGCCAGTAGTACCCGGACTAGCGGGAGAATATACGAGCAGTACTTC.

Only a few counts were recorded for this clonotype. The V and J genes are TRBV7-2 and TRBJ2-3; 12 nucleotides agree with TRBD2. The CDR3 spans 19 residues. The germline CDR1 and CDR2 sequences are SGHTA and FQGNSA. V lost 5 bases, J lost 1 base, and 13 bases stayed unmatched. The CDR3, as DNA: TGTGCCAGCAGCGGACTAGCGGGGCAGTCCCTGGGGGGCACAGATACGCAGTATTTT. The encoded protein is CASSGLAGQSLGGTDTQYF.

This clonotype was counted ten times or more. The chain recombines TRBV4-2 with TRBJ2-3; D remains ambiguous. Germline loops: CDR1 LGHNA, CDR2 YNFKEQ. V lost 1 base and J 6 bases, leaving 5 bases between the germline ends. The CDR3 spans 12 residues. CDR3 sequence: CASSQVGDTQYF. The CDR3 DNA reads TGTGCCAGCAGCCAAGTCGGGGATACGCAGTATTTT.

The chain carries TRBV24-1 and TRBJ1-3; D gene uncertain. Germline CDR1 is KGHDR and CDR2 is SFDVKD. V lost 9 bases, J lost 2 bases, and 7 bases lay in between. The CDR3 contains 12 residues. DNA for the CDR3: TGTGCCACCTCAGAGGCTGGAAACACCATATATTTT. Translated: CATSEAGNTIYF.

At least ten counts were recorded for this clonotype. In DNA, the CDR3 is TGTGCCAGCGGCCGGGCGGGGGAGACCCAGTACTTC. It translates to CASGRAGETQYF. This chain uses TRBV7-9 with TRBJ2-5, with D perhaps TRBD2 (6 bases). Germline-derived CDR1 and CDR2 are SEHNR and FQNEAQ (reference sequence). The CDR3 totals 12 residues. V lost 8 bases and J 5 bases, leaving 12 bases between the germline ends.

This clonotype was found a few times. The rearrangement links TRBV7-9 to TRBJ2-1; TRBD2 matches 7 bases. The CDR3 spans 16 residues. V lost 0 bases to trimming and J lost 5 bases; unmatched junction nucleotides: 7. The germline CDR1 and CDR2 sequences are SEHNR and FQNEAQ (reference sequence). The CDR3 here is CASSLALATLHNEQFF. The DNA for the CDR3 is TGTGCCAGCAGCTTAGCACTAGCGACTCTCCACAATGAGCAGTTCTTC.

This clonotype has more than one count but fewer than ten. V usage is TRBV12-3 or TRBV12-4 and J usage is TRBJ2-5; D gene unclear. V lost 4 bases and J 5 bases, leaving 5 bases between the germline ends. The CDR3 covers 11 residues. CDR3 residues: CASSSFETQYF. In nucleotides, the CDR3 is TGTGCCAGCAGTTCTTTTGAGACCCAGTACTTC.

The chain is built from TRBV5-4 and TRBJ1-1; D is ambiguous. The CDR3 is 12 residues long. V was pared by 2 bases and J by 8 bases, with 10 bases between. Looked up from germline, CDR1 is SGHNT and CDR2 is YYREEE (reference sequence). CDR3 nucleotides: TGTGCCAGCAGCTTTCAGGTTGGAGAAGCTTTCTTT. The encoded protein is CASSFQVGEAFF. The variable domain in full, completed from reference TRBV5-4 and TRBJ1-1, reads ETGVTQSPTHLIKTRGQQVTLRCSSQSGHNTVSWYQQALGQGPQFIFQYYREEENGRGNFPPRFSGLQFPNYSSELNVNALELDDSALYLCASSFQVGEAFFGQGTRLTVV.

This clonotype was observed a few times. The chain recombines TRBV7-2 with TRBJ2-2, with 9 positions matching TRBD1. From germline, CDR1 is SGHTA and CDR2 FQGNSA. This CDR3 comprises 16 residues. V lost 3 bases, J lost 7 bases, and 9 bases stayed unmatched. In nucleotides, the CDR3 is TGTGCCAGCAGCTTTTCGGGACAGGGCAGACACGGGGAGCTGTTTTTT. Its protein is CASSFSGQGRHGELFF. The full variable domain, its missing parts supplied by reference TRBV7-2 and TRBJ2-2, is GAGVSQSPSNKVTEKGKDVELRCDPISGHTALYWYRQSLGQGLEFLIYFQGNSAPDKSGLPSDRFSAERTGGSVSTLTIQRTQQEDSAVYLCASSFSGQGRHGELFFGEGSRLTVL.

The chain carries TRBV29-1 and TRBJ2-7; the D gene could be TRBD1 or TRBD2 (6 bases each). The CDR3 is 16 amino acids. Germline loops: CDR1 SQVTM, CDR2 ANQGSEA. V was clipped by 0 bases and J by 9 bases, with 24 bases between them. CDR3 DNA sequence: TGCAGCGTTGAAGATCTGTCGACGGAGGGGGGTTTGTTGCAGTACTTC. It specifies CSVEDLSTEGGLLQYF.

The table lists this clonotype with a few counts. This chain connects TRBV6-5 to TRBJ1-1; unclear D gene. The CDR3 loop spans 14 amino acids. The ends were cut back, 2 bases at V and 5 bases at J, with 12 bases in the middle. From germline, CDR1 is MNHEY and CDR2 SVGAGI. The CDR3 DNA reads as TGTGCCAGCAGTTACGGGGATGGGAGGACTGAAGCTTTCTTT. Translated, it gives CASSYGDGRTEAFF.

This clonotype has just a few counts. For the CDR3, the DNA is TGTGCCAGCAGTTACAGATGGGTTGGGCAGGGGGGTACCTACGAGCAGTACTTC. It specifies CASSYRWVGQGGTYEQYF. V gene TRBV6-5 combines with J gene TRBJ2-7, with D tentatively TRBD1 (7 bases). The CDR3 spans 18 residues. Deletions cut 2 bases from V and 2 bases from J, with 22 bases between. Per germline, CDR1 MNHEY and CDR2 SVGAGI.

This clonotype was seen more than once but under ten times. The chain links TRBV27 to TRBJ2-7, with 7 bases that match TRBD2. The CDR3 sequence is 15 residues long. Per germline, CDR1 MNHEY and CDR2 SMNVEV (reference sequence). V shed 6 bases and J 0 bases; nucleotides not matched to a gene: 8. The chain's CDR3 is CASRPVAGLSYEQYF. CDR3 DNA: TGTGCCAGCAGACCCGTAGCGGGCCTCTCCTACGAGCAGTACTTC.

J is TRBJ2-2 and V is TRBV12-3 or TRBV12-4; 14 nucleotides match TRBD2. The junction had 3 bases not matched to a gene; V was cut back by 9 bases and J by 0 bases. The CDR3 runs to 16 residues. Here the CDR3 reads CASRLAGGPNTGELFF. The DNA for the CDR3 is TGTGCCAGTCGACTAGCGGGAGGGCCGAACACCGGGGAGCTGTTTTTT.

The chain joins TRBV12-3 or TRBV12-4 to TRBJ1-1; the D gene is possibly TRBD1 (5 bases). Trimming cost V 3 bases and J 5 bases, with 13 bases left between them. The CDR3 contains 14 residues. The CDR3 loop is CASSFGGYGTEAFF. DNA of the CDR3: TGTGCCAGCAGTTTTGGGGGGTATGGGACTGAAGCTTTCTTT.

This clonotype was observed at least ten times. This chain joins TRBV5-1 and TRBJ2-7, with 8 bases fitting TRBD2. CDR3 length equals 15 residues. After removal of 4 bases from V and 0 bases from J, the junction contained 6 bases not matched to a gene. Germline-derived CDR1 and CDR2 are SGHRS and YFSETQ. The DNA of the CDR3 is TGCGCCAGCAGCATGATAGCGGGGAGCTCCTACGAGCAGTACTTC. Translation: CASSMIAGSSYEQYF.

This clonotype has more than one count but fewer than ten. The chain has TRBV7-9 and TRBJ2-7; D might be TRBD2 (6 bases). Looked up from germline, CDR1 is SEHNR and CDR2 is FQNEAQ (reference sequence). This CDR3 has 15 residues. V was trimmed by 1 base and J by 2 bases, leaving 12 bases between them. CDR3 coding DNA: TGTGCCAGCAGCTTAGACGGCGGGATCACCTACGAGCAGTACTTC. It codes for CASSLDGGITYEQYF. The whole variable domain, remainder taken from reference TRBV7-9 and TRBJ2-7, is DTGVSQNPRHKITKRGQNVTFRCDPISEHNRLYWYRQTLGQGPEFLTYFQNEAQLEKSRLLSDRFSAERPKGSFSTLEIQRTEQGDSAMYLCASSLDGGITYEQYFGPGTRLTVT.

The CDR3 DNA reads as TGTGCCAGCAGTGAGGAGGCGGACTATGGCTACACCTTC. It encodes CASSEEADYGYTF. The rearrangement uses TRBV25-1 and TRBJ1-2; D unclear. V was pared by 3 bases and J by 3 bases, with 8 bases between. Germline lookup yields CDR1 MGHDK and CDR2 SYGVNS. The CDR3 has 13 amino acids.

The chain is built from TRBV7-9 and TRBJ1-2, with D uncertain. In germline, CDR1 is SEHNR, CDR2 FQNEAQ (reference sequence). The CDR3 length is 16 residues. V gave up 3 bases and J gave up 5 bases, with 19 bases separating them. The CDR3 is CASSFLGADAVYGYTF. CDR3 DNA sequence: TGTGCCAGCAGCTTTCTAGGAGCGGATGCGGTGTATGGCTACACCTTC.

This clonotype has more than one count but fewer than ten. The chain is built from TRBV9 and TRBJ1-5, with a weak D call TRBD1 (5 bases). The CDR3 runs 15 residues. Germline V gene sequence: CDR1 SGDLS, CDR2 YYNGEE. Trimming cost V 0 bases and J 0 bases, with 7 bases left between them. CDR3 in DNA: TGTGCCAGCAGCGTAGAAGGGGATAGCAATCAGCCCCAGCATTTT. This encodes CASSVEGDSNQPQHF.

This clonotype occurred a few times. This chain connects TRBV12-3 or TRBV12-4 to TRBJ1-1; D is uncertain. Trimming cost V 3 bases and J 1 base, with 6 bases left between them. The CDR3 runs to 13 residues. This chain's CDR3 is CASSFVRNTEAFF. CDR3 bases: TGTGCCAGCAGTTTCGTACGGAACACTGAAGCTTTCTTT.

This clonotype turned up a few times. This chain uses TRBV24-1 with TRBJ2-1; TRBD1 or TRBD2 may be the D gene (5 bases each). Germline lookup yields CDR1 KGHDR and CDR2 SFDVKD. V lost 3 bases to trimming and J lost 6 bases, with 8 bases between them. This CDR3 region has 13 residues. CDR3 coding DNA: TGTGCCACCAGTGATCGGGACGGCAATGAGCAGTTCTTC. It translates to CATSDRDGNEQFF.

This clonotype was recorded a few times. The genes are TRBV11-2 and TRBJ1-2; weak D call: TRBD1 (5 bases). The CDR3 has 15 amino acids. Germline V gene sequence: CDR1 SGHAT, CDR2 FQNNGV. Deletions cut 7 bases from V and 4 bases from J, with 19 bases between. The chain's CDR3 is CASTLWGSEGYGYTF. The DNA for the CDR3 is TGTGCCAGCACCCTGTGGGGGTCGGAGGGCTATGGCTACACCTTC. The whole variable domain, remainder taken from reference TRBV11-2 and TRBJ1-2, is EAGVAQSPRYKIIEKRQSVAFWCNPISGHATLYWYQQILGQGPKLLIQFQNNGVVDDSQLPKDRFSAERLKGVDSTLKIQPAKLEDSAVYLCASTLWGSEGYGYTFGSGTRLTVV.

The chain joins TRBV27 to TRBJ2-7; D might be TRBD2 (6 bases). CDR1 is MNHEY, CDR2 SMNVEV, per germline (reference sequence). This CDR3 has 14 residues. Trimming shortened V by 3 bases and J by 4 bases, and 13 bases separated the two germline ends. CDR3 nucleotides: TGTGCCAGCAGTTTTCGCGGGATACGGTACGAGCAGTACTTC. It codes for CASSFRGIRYEQYF.

This clonotype was observed at least ten times. The chain employs TRBV7-3 and TRBJ2-7, with 7 bases that match TRBD1. With V trimmed by 4 bases and J by 3 bases, 6 bases remained unmatched. The germline CDR1 and CDR2 sequences are SGHTA and FQGTGA. The CDR3 runs 14 residues. The CDR3 sequence: CASSSGGSSYEQYF. The DNA for the CDR3 is TGTGCCAGCAGCTCAGGGGGTTCTAGCTACGAGCAGTACTTC.

This chain joins TRBV20-1 and TRBJ2-7; 11 positions match TRBD2. The CDR3 covers 14 residues. V was pared by 4 bases and J by 4 bases, with 6 bases of the junction left unmatched. Per germline, CDR1 DFQATT and CDR2 SNEGSKA (reference sequence). The CDR3: CSATLAGGVYEQYF. As DNA, the CDR3 is TGCAGTGCTACCCTAGCGGGGGGCGTTTACGAGCAGTACTTC.

There are a few counts of this clonotype. The chain links TRBV5-6 to TRBJ2-1; D unresolved. Germline V CDR1 and CDR2: SGHDT, YYEEEE. The germline V and J ends were trimmed by 1 base and 9 bases, with 5 bases remaining between them. CDR3 length: 11 amino acids. The CDR3 spells CASSLYAEQFF. The CDR3 DNA reads as TGTGCCAGCAGCTTGTATGCTGAGCAGTTCTTC.

This clonotype was seen only a few times. This chain uses TRBV19 with TRBJ2-2, with D perhaps TRBD1 (6 bases). Germline V lookup: CDR1 LNHDA, CDR2 SQIVND (reference sequence). This CDR3 is built from 17 residues. The CDR3 DNA sequence: TGTGCTTGTCGGGACAACGTCGGCCTCAGCGGTACCGGGGAGCTGTTTTTT. Its translation: CACRDNVGLSGTGELFF.

This clonotype was detected only a few times. V usage is TRBV29-1 and J usage is TRBJ1-1; 10 bases agree with TRBD1. The CDR3 length is 17 residues. Germline trimming cut 1 base from V and 1 base from J; bases unmatched to any gene: 9. From germline, CDR1 is SQVTM and CDR2 ANQGSEA. This CDR3 is CSVEAWDRGYQNTEAFF. CDR3 coding DNA: TGCAGCGTTGAAGCATGGGACAGGGGCTACCAGAACACTGAAGCTTTCTTT.